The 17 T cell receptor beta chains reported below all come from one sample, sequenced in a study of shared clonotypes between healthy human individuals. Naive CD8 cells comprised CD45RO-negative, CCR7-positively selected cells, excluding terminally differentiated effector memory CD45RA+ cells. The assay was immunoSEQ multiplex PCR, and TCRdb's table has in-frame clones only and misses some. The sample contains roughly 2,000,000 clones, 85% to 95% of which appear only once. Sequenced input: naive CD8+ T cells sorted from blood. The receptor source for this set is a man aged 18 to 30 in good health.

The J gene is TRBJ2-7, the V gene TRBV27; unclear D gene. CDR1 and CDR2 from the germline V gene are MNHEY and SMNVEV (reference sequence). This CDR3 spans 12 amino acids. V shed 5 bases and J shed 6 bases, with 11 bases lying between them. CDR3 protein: CASSPTAGEQYF. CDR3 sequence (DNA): TGTGCCAGCAGTCCAACGGCAGGCGAGCAGTACTTC.

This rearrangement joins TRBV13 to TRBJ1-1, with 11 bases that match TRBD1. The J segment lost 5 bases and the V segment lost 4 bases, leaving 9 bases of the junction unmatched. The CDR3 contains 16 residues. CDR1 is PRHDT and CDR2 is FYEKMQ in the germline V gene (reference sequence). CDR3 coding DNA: TGTGCCAGCAGCTACGGACAGGGGGCATTTGGGACTGAAGCTTTCTTT. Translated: CASSYGQGAFGTEAFF.

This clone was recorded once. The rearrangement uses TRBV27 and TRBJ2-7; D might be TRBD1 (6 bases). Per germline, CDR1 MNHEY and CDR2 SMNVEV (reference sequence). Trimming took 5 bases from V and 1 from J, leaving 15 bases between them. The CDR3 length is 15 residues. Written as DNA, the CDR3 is TGTGCCAGCAGTGGACGGGACACCTTTTCCTACGAGCAGTACTTC. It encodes CASSGRDTFSYEQYF.

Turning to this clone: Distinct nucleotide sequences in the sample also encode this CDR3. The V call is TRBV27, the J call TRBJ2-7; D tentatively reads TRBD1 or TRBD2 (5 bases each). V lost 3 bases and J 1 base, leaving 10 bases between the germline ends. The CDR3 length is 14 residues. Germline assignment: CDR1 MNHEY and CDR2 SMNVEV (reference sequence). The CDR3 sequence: CASSLRGDSYEQYF. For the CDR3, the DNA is TGTGCCAGCAGTTTGAGGGGAGATTCCTACGAGCAGTACTTC.

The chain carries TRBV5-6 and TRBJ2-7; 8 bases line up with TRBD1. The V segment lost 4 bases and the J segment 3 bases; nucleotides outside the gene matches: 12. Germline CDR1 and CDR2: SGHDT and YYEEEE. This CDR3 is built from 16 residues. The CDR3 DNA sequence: TGTGCCAGCAGCGTAGAAGGACAGGGTATTGTCTACGAGCAGTACTTC. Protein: CASSVEGQGIVYEQYF.

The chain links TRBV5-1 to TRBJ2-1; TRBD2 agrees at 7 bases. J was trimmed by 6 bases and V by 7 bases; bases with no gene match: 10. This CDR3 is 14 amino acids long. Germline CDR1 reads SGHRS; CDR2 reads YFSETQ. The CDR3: CASASGTTRNEQFF. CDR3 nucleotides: TGCGCCAGCGCATCCGGGACTACTCGCAATGAGCAGTTCTTC. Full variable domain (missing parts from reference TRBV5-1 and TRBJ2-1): KAGVTQTPRYLIKTRGQQVTLSCSPISGHRSVSWYQQTPGQGLQFLFEYFSETQRNKGNFPGRFSGRQFSNSRSEMNVSTLELGDSALYLCASASGTTRNEQFFGPGTRLTVL.

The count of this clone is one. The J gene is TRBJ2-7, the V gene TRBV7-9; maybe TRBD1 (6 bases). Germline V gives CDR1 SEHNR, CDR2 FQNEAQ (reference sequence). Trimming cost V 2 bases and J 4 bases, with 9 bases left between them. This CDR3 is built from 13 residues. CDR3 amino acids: CASSLKGDYEQYF. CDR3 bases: TGTGCCAGCAGCTTAAAGGGGGATTACGAGCAGTACTTC.

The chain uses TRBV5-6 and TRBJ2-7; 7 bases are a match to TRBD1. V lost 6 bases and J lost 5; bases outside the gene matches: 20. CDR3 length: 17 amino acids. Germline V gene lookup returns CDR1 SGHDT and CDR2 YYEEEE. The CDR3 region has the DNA TGTGCCAGCAACTTCTTCCCTACAGGGGCGGAGCTGGACGAGCAGTACTTC. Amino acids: CASNFFPTGAELDEQYF.

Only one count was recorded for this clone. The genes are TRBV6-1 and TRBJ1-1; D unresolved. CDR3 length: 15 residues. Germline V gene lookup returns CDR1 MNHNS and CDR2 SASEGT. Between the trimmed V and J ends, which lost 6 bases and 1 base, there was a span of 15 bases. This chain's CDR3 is CASSILQKANTEAFF. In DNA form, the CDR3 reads TGTGCCAGCAGCATACTACAGAAAGCGAACACTGAAGCTTTCTTT.

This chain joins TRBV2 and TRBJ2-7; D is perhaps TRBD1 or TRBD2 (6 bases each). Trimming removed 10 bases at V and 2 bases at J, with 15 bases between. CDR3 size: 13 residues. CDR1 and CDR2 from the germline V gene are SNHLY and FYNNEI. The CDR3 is CATNGGPPYEQYF. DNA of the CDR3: TGTGCCACCAATGGGGGGCCGCCCTACGAGCAGTACTTC.

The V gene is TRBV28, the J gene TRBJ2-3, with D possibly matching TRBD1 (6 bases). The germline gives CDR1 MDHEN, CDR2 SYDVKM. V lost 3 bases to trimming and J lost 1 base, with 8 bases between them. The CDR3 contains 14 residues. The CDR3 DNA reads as TGTGCCAGCAGTTTGGACAGCGGCACAGATACGCAGTATTTT. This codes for CASSLDSGTDTQYF.

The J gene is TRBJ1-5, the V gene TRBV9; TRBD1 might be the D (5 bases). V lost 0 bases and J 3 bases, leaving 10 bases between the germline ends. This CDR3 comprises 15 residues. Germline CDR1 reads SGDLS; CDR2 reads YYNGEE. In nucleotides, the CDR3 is TGTGCCAGCAGCGTAGAGGGGACGGCCAATCAGCCCCAGCATTTT. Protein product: CASSVEGTANQPQHF.

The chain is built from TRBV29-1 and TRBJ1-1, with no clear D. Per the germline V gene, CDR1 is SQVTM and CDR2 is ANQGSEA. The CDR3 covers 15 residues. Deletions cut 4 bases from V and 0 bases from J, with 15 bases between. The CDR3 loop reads CSVGLIGLMNTEAFF. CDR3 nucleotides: TGCAGCGTTGGGTTGATCGGCTTAATGAACACTGAAGCTTTCTTT.

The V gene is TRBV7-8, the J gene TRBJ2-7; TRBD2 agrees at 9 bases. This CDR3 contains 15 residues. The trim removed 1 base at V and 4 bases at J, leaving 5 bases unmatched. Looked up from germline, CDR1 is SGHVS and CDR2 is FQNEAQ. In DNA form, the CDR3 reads TGTGCCAGCAGCTTAGTTAGCGGGGGATTGTACGAGCAGTACTTC. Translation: CASSLVSGGLYEQYF.

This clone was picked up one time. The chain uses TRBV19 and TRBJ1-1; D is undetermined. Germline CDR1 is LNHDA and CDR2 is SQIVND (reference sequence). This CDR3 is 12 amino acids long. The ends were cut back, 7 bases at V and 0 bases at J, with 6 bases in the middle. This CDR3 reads CASTNMNTEAFF. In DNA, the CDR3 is TGTGCCAGTACTAACATGAACACTGAAGCTTTCTTT.

The CDR3 reads CASSSKIAGGGQETQYF. In DNA form, the CDR3 reads TGTGCCAGCAGTTCTAAGATAGCGGGAGGTGGCCAAGAGACCCAGTACTTC. This chain links TRBV27 with TRBJ2-5; 10 nucleotides match TRBD2. The V gene's germline CDR1 is MNHEY and CDR2 SMNVEV (reference sequence). This CDR3 contains 17 residues. Unmatched junction bases numbered 9, after V lost 4 bases and J lost 1 base.

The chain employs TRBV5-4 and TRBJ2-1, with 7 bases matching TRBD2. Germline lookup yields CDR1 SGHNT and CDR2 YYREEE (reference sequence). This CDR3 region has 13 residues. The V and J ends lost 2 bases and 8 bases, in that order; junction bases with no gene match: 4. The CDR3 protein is CASSFRGSDEQFF. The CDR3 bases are TGTGCCAGCAGCTTTCGCGGGAGCGATGAGCAGTTCTTC.